The following is a T cell receptor beta chain sequence with its context. This entry is derived from a study of blood T cell repertoires in COVID-19. Across the whole study: Sources were T cells, B-cell-depleted T cells, or PBMCs; the material itself was cDNA or gDNA.

Individuals drawn from 24 US areas were about 18 to 95 years old. Participants reported their clinical history, and cohort assignment relied on those reports. Authors' methods: Amplification of reference gene primers was used by the study to estimate nucleated cell counts. Profiled with immunoSEQ multiplex PCR; TCRdb holds only in-frame clones, not every one. Clone size and V and J calls were adopted from that table, with D and trimming inferred from the DNA. The sample consists of more than 300,000 clones, roughly 86% of them appearing once. Germline V gene data show CDR1 as SGHVS and CDR2 as FQNEAQ. V gave up 9 bases and J gave up 5 bases; unmatched junction bases: 14. CDR3 size: 15 residues.

The sequence was collected from a woman aged 25-40 years who had recovered from COVID-19. Input material: PBMCs or T cells enriched from blood (not recorded which). The chain employs TRBV7-8 and TRBJ2-7, with 9 bases that match TRBD1. The CDR3 spells CASKLTPTGGDEQYF. The CDR3 DNA is TGTGCCAGTAAGCTTACCCCTACAGGGGGCGACGAGCAGTACTTC.